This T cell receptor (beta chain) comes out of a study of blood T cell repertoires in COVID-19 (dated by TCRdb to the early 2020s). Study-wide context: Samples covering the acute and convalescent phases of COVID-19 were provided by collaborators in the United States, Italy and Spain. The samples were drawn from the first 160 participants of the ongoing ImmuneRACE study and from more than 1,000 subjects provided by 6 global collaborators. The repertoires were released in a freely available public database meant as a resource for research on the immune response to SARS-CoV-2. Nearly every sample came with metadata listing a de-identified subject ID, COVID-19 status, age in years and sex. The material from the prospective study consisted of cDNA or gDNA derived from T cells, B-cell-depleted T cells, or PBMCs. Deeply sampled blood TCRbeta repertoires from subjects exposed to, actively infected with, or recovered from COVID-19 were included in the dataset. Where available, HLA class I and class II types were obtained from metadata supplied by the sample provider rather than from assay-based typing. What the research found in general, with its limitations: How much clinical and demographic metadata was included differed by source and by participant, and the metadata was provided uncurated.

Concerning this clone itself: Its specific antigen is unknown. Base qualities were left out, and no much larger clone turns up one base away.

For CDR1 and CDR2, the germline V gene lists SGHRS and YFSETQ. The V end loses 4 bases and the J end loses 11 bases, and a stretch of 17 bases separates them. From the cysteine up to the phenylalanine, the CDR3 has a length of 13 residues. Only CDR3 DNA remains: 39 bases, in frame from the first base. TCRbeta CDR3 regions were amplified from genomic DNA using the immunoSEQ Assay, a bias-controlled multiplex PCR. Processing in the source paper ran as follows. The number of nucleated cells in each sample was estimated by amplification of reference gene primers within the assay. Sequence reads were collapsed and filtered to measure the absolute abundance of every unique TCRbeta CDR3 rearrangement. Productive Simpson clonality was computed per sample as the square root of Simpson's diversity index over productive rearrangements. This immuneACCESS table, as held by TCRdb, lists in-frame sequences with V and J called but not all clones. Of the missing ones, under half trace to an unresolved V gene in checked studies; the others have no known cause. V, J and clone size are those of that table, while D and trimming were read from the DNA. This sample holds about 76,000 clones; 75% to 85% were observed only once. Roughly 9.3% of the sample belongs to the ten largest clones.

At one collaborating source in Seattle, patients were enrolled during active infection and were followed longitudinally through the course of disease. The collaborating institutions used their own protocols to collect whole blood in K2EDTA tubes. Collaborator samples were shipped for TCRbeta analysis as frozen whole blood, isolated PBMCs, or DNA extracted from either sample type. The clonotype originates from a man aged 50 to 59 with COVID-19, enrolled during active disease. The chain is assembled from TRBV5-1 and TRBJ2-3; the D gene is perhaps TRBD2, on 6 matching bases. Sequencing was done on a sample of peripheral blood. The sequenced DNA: TGCGCCAGCAGCCCACCGGGACTGGAAAGGCAGTATTTT. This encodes CASSPPGLERQYF.